One and the same sample provided the 21 T cell receptor beta chains below, sequenced in a study. TCRdb redid the calling of the RT-PCR reads with MiXCR, one entry per CDR3 protein. The sample has about 700,000 distinct CDR3 sequences, 14% seen once. The sequencing input was memory CD4+ T cells from blood. Every receptor here comes from a female donor in good health, serving as a healthy control.

CDR3 amino acids: CAIKQERNTEAFF. In nucleotides, the CDR3 is TGTGCCATCAAGCAGGAACGGAACACTGAAGCTTTCTTT. This chain uses TRBV10-3 with TRBJ1-1, with D unclear. V lost 7 bases to trimming and J lost 1 base, with 10 bases between them. Germline V gene data show CDR1 as ENHRY and CDR2 as SYGVKD. This CDR3 contains 13 residues.

The sample holds many counts of this clonotype. The gene calls are TRBV12-3 or TRBV12-4 and TRBJ2-1, with 11 bases fitting TRBD2. With V trimmed by 5 bases and J by 3 bases, 6 bases remained unmatched. This CDR3 is 16 amino acids long. The CDR3 protein is CASSITLAGDYNEQFF. The CDR3 DNA follows: TGTGCCAGCAGTATAACACTAGCGGGAGACTACAATGAGCAGTTCTTC.

Points on this clonotype: Since a much larger clone is just one base distant, this may be a read error. The rearrangement joins TRBV20-1 to TRBJ1-1; D is ambiguous. CDR3 length equals 11 residues. Germline CDR1 is DFQATT and CDR2 is SNEGSKA (reference sequence). The chain's CDR3 is CSAAWNAEAFF. CDR3 DNA: TGCAGTGCTGCCTGGAACGCTGAAGCTTTCTTT.

This chain connects TRBV19 to TRBJ1-5; 7 nucleotides line up with TRBD1. Germline V gene data show CDR1 as LNHDA and CDR2 as SQIVND (reference sequence). The CDR3 has 14 amino acids. The CDR3 bases are TGTGCTACCGGGACAGTTAATAGCAATCAGCCCCAGCATTTT. Residues: CATGTVNSNQPQHF.

This clonotype came up a few times. This rearrangement joins TRBV20-1 to TRBJ1-3; D call uncertain. Trimming removed 0 bases from V and 9 bases from J, with 18 bases in between. The germline V gene has CDR1 DFQATT and CDR2 SNEGSKA (reference sequence). The CDR3 totals 15 residues. CDR3: CSARDVQLPEGTIYF. The CDR3 region has the DNA TGCAGTGCTAGAGATGTACAACTCCCGGAAGGCACCATATATTTT.

This sequence joins TRBV4-2 and TRBJ2-7, with 12 bases fitting TRBD2. The junction had 2 bases not matched to a gene; V was cut back by 2 bases and J by 3 bases. Germline V CDR1 and CDR2: LGHNA, YNFKEQ. The length of the CDR3 is 15 residues. Written as DNA, the CDR3 is TGTGCCAGCAGCCAAACACTAGCGGGAGGCTACGAGCAGTACTTC. Protein: CASSQTLAGGYEQYF.

With regard to this clonotype: Germline and junction disagree at one end, which may indicate a read error. The V gene is TRBV20-1, the J gene TRBJ2-4; D is undetermined. Germline values: CDR1 DFQATT, CDR2 SNEGSKA (reference sequence). The CDR3 is made up of 13 amino acids. As DNA, the CDR3 is TGCAGTGCTTGTGAAACCGGAAAAAACATTCAGTATTTC. Its translation: CSACETGKNIQYF.

The chain is built from TRBV5-1 and TRBJ1-4, with 7 positions matching TRBD1. Germline V CDR1 and CDR2: SGHRS, YFSETQ. The CDR3 totals 15 residues. V was pared by 3 bases and J by 1 base, with 3 bases of the junction left unmatched. The chain's CDR3 is CASSSGQLTNEKLFF. Here the CDR3 DNA reads TGCGCCAGCAGCTCGGGACAGCTAACTAATGAAAAACTGTTTTTT.

CDR3 nucleotide sequence: TGTGCCAGCAGCTTAGCGCGGGTC. It yields the protein CASSLARV. The chain carries TRBV7-9 and TRBJ2-7; D not resolved. CDR1 SEHNR and CDR2 FQNEAQ come from the germline V gene (reference sequence). The CDR3 consists of 8 residues.

This clonotype appeared a few times. The gene calls are TRBV20-1 and TRBJ2-3; no firm D call. V was cut by 0 bases and J by 0 bases, with 19 bases left in between. Germline CDR1 is DFQATT and CDR2 is SNEGSKA (reference sequence). This CDR3 is built from 18 residues. CDR3 nucleotides: TGCAGTGCTAGAGATTTTTTAGGGCTTAAAACTAGCACAGATACGCAGTATTTT. It encodes CSARDFLGLKTSTDTQYF.

The chain has TRBV20-1 and TRBJ2-1; D call uncertain. Trimming took off 3 bases at V and 7 bases at J, with 4 bases between the two ends. From germline, CDR1 is DFQATT and CDR2 SNEGSKA (reference sequence). The CDR3 runs to 10 residues. This CDR3 is CSARINEQFF. The DNA for the CDR3 is TGCAGTGCTAGGATTAATGAGCAGTTCTTC.

This rearrangement joins TRBV28 to TRBJ2-5; TRBD2 matches 10 bases. Trimming cost V 6 bases and J 9 bases; bases outside gene matches: 13. The CDR3 consists of 15 residues. Germline V gives CDR1 MDHEN, CDR2 SYDVKM. CDR3 region: CASRIPIAGGGAQYF. As DNA, the CDR3 is TGTGCCAGCAGGATTCCCATAGCGGGAGGTGGTGCCCAGTACTTC.

V usage is TRBV3-1 and J usage is TRBJ2-4, with 8 bases matching TRBD2. CDR1 and CDR2 (germline): LGHDT, YNNKEL (reference sequence). CDR3 size: 15 residues. The junction had 3 bases not matched to a gene; V was cut back by 4 bases and J by 1 base. DNA for the CDR3: TGTGCCAGCAGCCTTCGGGGGGGCGCCAAAAACATTCAGTACTTC. Translating gives CASSLRGGAKNIQYF.

The V gene is TRBV5-4, the J gene TRBJ2-2; a weak D match, TRBD2 (6 bases). Trimming cost V 4 bases and J 4 bases, with 14 bases left between them. The CDR3 has 15 residues. CDR1 and CDR2 from the germline V gene are SGHNT and YYREEE (reference sequence). The CDR3 reads CASSPKISGTGELFF. As DNA, the CDR3 is TGTGCCAGCAGCCCCAAAATTAGCGGCACCGGGGAGCTGTTTTTT.

The chain uses TRBV6-2 or TRBV6-3 and TRBJ1-5; 11 nucleotides match TRBD1. CDR3 length: 16 amino acids. Germline CDR1 is MNHEY and CDR2 is SVGEGT. The trim removed 1 base at V and 6 bases at J, leaving 5 bases unmatched. CDR3 sequence reads: CASSYYGQGAGQPQHF. Written as DNA, the CDR3 is TGTGCCAGCAGTTACTACGGACAGGGGGCTGGTCAGCCCCAGCATTTT.

There are a few counts of this clonotype. The V and J genes are TRBV5-5 and TRBJ1-1; D is possibly TRBD1 (6 bases). The germline V and J ends were trimmed by 0 bases and 11 bases, with 17 bases remaining between them. The germline CDR1 and CDR2 sequences are SGHKS and YYEKEE (reference sequence). This CDR3 is 14 amino acids long. The CDR3 DNA sequence: TGTGCCAGCAGCTTGGTTTGGGGGCCAGGCCGGGCTTTCTTT. Amino acid sequence: CASSLVWGPGRAFF.

The sample holds a few counts of this clonotype. This rearrangement joins TRBV5-1 to TRBJ2-7; 10 nucleotides align to TRBD2. The CDR3 length is 16 residues. The V gene's germline CDR1 is SGHRS and CDR2 YFSETQ. V lost 6 bases to trimming and J lost 3 bases; unmatched junction nucleotides: 12. The CDR3 nucleotides are TGCGCCAGCACGCTTTGGGGAATAGCGGGAGGCTACGAGCAGTACTTC. This translates into CASTLWGIAGGYEQYF.

The rearrangement uses TRBV7-3 and TRBJ1-1, with D unresolved. The CDR3 contains 16 residues. The V end was cut by 2 bases, the J end by 6 bases, with 19 bases between. In germline, CDR1 is SGHTA, CDR2 FQGTGA. The CDR3 nucleotides read TGTGCCAGCAGCTTAGGTCCGGGCAGCCCACCCTCTGAAGCTTTCTTT. It is translated as CASSLGPGSPPSEAFF.

The rearrangement uses TRBV7-9 and TRBJ2-1; 9 nucleotides agree with TRBD2. Germline lookup yields CDR1 SEHNR and CDR2 FQNEAQ (reference sequence). The CDR3 is 16 amino acids. With V trimmed by 2 bases and J by 7 bases, 9 bases remained unmatched. The CDR3 region is CASSLFAGGPGNEQFF. The CDR3 coding sequence is TGTGCCAGCAGCTTATTTGCGGGAGGGCCGGGGAATGAGCAGTTCTTC.

This clonotype was counted only a few times. V usage is TRBV20-1 and J usage is TRBJ2-2; TRBD2 aligns across 12 bases. This CDR3 spans 16 amino acids. Germline trimming cut 3 bases from V and 7 bases from J; bases unmatched to any gene: 9. CDR1 and CDR2 (germline): DFQATT, SNEGSKA (reference sequence). CDR3 residues: CSARPLLAGGSGELFF. The CDR3 bases are TGCAGTGCTAGGCCCTTGCTAGCGGGGGGGAGCGGGGAGCTGTTTTTT.

This clonotype was seen repeatedly, ten times or more. The chain has TRBV6-6 and TRBJ2-1, with D unclear. Germline-derived CDR1 and CDR2 are MNHNY and SVGAGI (reference sequence). The CDR3 spans 15 residues. V gave up 2 bases and J gave up 2 bases, with 10 bases separating them. The CDR3 sequence: CASSYTSLAYNEQFF. The CDR3 coding sequence is TGTGCCAGCAGTTACACGAGTTTAGCCTACAATGAGCAGTTCTTC.